One sample yielded the 10 T cell receptor beta chains listed below, sequenced in a study of blood T cell repertoires in COVID-19. Some clones are missing from TCRdb's copy, which holds only in-frame ones; the method was immunoSEQ multiplex PCR. The sample records 210,000 or so clones, 75% to 85% being singletons. The sample consisted of PBMCs or T cells enriched from blood (not recorded which). All receptors derive from a man aged 30-40 years with acute COVID-19.

This clone was counted at least ten times. The genes are TRBV19 and TRBJ2-2; perhaps TRBD2 as D (6 bases). The CDR3 has 14 amino acids. V was cut by 8 bases and J by 5 bases, with 15 bases left in between. Germline CDR1 and CDR2: LNHDA and SQIVND (reference sequence). The CDR3 loop reads CASGLGRGTGELFF. The CDR3 DNA reads TGTGCCAGTGGCCTCGGACGGGGGACCGGGGAGCTGTTTTTT.

Here the CDR3 DNA reads TGCGCCAGCAGCTTGCCACTAGCGACTAAAGAGACCCAGTACTTC. It codes for CASSLPLATKETQYF. This chain links TRBV5-1 with TRBJ2-5, with 7 bases aligning to TRBD2. J lost 3 bases, V lost 1 base, and 6 bases had no gene match. In germline, CDR1 is SGHRS, CDR2 YFSETQ. The CDR3 is 15 residues long.

This clone has at least ten counts. The chain uses TRBV28 and TRBJ2-6; unclear D gene. The V and J ends lost 4 bases and 0 bases respectively, with 19 bases between them. The CDR3 spans 19 residues. The germline CDR1 and CDR2 sequences are MDHEN and SYDVKM. The CDR3 sequence is CASSSGSPYTGSGANVLTF. In DNA form, the CDR3 reads TGTGCCAGCAGTTCCGGGTCGCCCTACACGGGCTCTGGGGCCAACGTCCTGACTTTC.

This chain uses TRBV18 with TRBJ1-3; perhaps TRBD1 as D (6 bases). Germline V CDR1 and CDR2: KGHSH, LQKENI. The germline V and J ends were trimmed by 5 bases and 3 bases, with 17 bases remaining between them. The CDR3 runs to 16 residues. CDR3 loop: CASSAIRQGIGNTIYF. CDR3 coding DNA: TGTGCCAGCTCAGCAATTCGTCAGGGGATTGGAAACACCATATATTTT.

This clone was recorded once. J is TRBJ2-3 and V is TRBV13, with TRBD2 matching over 16 bases. The junction had 8 bases not matched to a gene; V was cut back by 5 bases and J by 3 bases. Germline assignment: CDR1 PRHDT and CDR2 FYEKMQ (reference sequence). The CDR3 spans 18 residues. As DNA, the CDR3 is TGTGCCAGCAGCCAGGGACTAGCGGGGGGGCCGCGGACAGATACGCAGTATTTT. Its translation is CASSQGLAGGPRTDTQYF.

This chain joins TRBV19 and TRBJ1-1, with a tentative D call TRBD1 (5 bases). V was cut by 3 bases and J by 1 base, with 18 bases left in between. Germline CDR1 is LNHDA and CDR2 is SQIVND (reference sequence). The CDR3 contains 17 residues. The CDR3 here is CASSMRRGGVGNTEAFF. CDR3 DNA: TGTGCCAGTAGTATGAGGAGGGGAGGGGTGGGGAACACTGAAGCTTTCTTT.

This rearrangement joins TRBV5-5 to TRBJ1-5; a possible D gene is TRBD1 (6 bases). Germline V gene lookup returns CDR1 SGHKS and CDR2 YYEKEE (reference sequence). With 4 bases removed from V and 2 bases from J, the gap between germline ends came to 13 bases. The CDR3 is 15 residues long. The CDR3 DNA reads as TGTGCCAGCAGCGTACAGGGTATAGGCAATCAGCCCCAGCATTTT. Encoded protein: CASSVQGIGNQPQHF. The full variable domain, rest sourced from reference TRBV5-5 and TRBJ1-5, is DAGVTQSPTHLIKTRGQQVTLRCSPISGHKSVSWYQQVLGQGPQFIFQYYEKEERGRGNFPDRFSARQFPNYSSELNVNALLLGDSALYLCASSVQGIGNQPQHFGDGTRLSIL.

This rearrangement joins TRBV6-5 to TRBJ1-6; D gene uncertain. This CDR3 is built from 15 residues. Between the trimmed V and J ends, which lost 4 bases and 2 bases, there was a span of 9 bases. Germline V gene data show CDR1 as MNHEY and CDR2 as SVGAGI. The CDR3 nucleotides are TGTGCCAGCAGTTTACAGCCGACCTATAATTCACCCCTCCACTTT. Translation: CASSLQPTYNSPLHF.

There are a few counts of this clone. The sample has other DNA sequences that encode this CDR3 too. This chain joins TRBV28 and TRBJ1-4; 9 bases map to TRBD1. Trimming at V came to 2 bases and at J to 8 bases, leaving 6 bases not matched to a gene. Looked up from germline, CDR1 is MDHEN and CDR2 is SYDVKM. This CDR3 contains 15 residues. CDR3 DNA sequence: TGTGCCAGCAGTTTAGTGACAGGGGGGCGGGAAAAACTGTTTTTT. Translation gives CASSLVTGGREKLFF.

The chain links TRBV12-3 or TRBV12-4 to TRBJ2-4; weak D call: TRBD2 (5 bases). The V end lost 3 bases, the J end lost 6 bases, and 6 bases lay between the germline ends. The CDR3 has 12 residues. As DNA, the CDR3 is TGTGCCAGCAGTTTCGGGGTAAACATTCAGTACTTC. Protein: CASSFGVNIQYF.